Listed here is a single T cell receptor (beta chain). Its antigen is currently unknown. Method: immunoSEQ multiplex PCR; TCRdb's copy keeps in-frame clones and lacks some. The data hold 30,000 to 40,000 clones, with roughly 84% observed a single time. The time point was: week 11, during vaccination. With topical imiquimod, each dose of the vaccine consisted of 300 ug of mutant IDH1 20-mer peptide. Astrocytomas that were new, WHO grade 3 or 4, IDH1-mutant and ATRX-lost were present in the donors. The V gene lost 4 bases and the J gene lost 0 bases, with 5 bases spanning the gap. Germline values: CDR1 SGHNT, CDR2 YYREEE (reference sequence). The CDR3 runs to 12 residues. The data are from a study of a mutant IDH1 vaccine in newly diagnosed glioma. Overall study context: With temozolomide cycles, or 4-6 weeks after radiotherapy alone, vaccination was started. Treated patients comprised approximately 60% males and about 38% females, mean age approximately 38 years.

The study's findings and limits: Vaccine-induced immune responses occurred in 80% to 95% of patients.

The rearrangement links TRBV5-4 to TRBJ2-7, with no clear D. The receptor was isolated from a man aged 35 to 55 with glioma. Here the sequenced sample was PBMCs, taken from a glioma patient whose treatment included an IDH1 peptide vaccine. Here the CDR3 reads CASSLVSYEQYF. The DNA for the CDR3 is TGTGCCAGCAGCCTCGTCTCCTACGAGCAGTACTTC.